These 12 T cell receptor beta chains came from one sample sequenced in a study of early T cells in non-severe SARS-CoV-2 infection. TCRdb passed the 5' RACE reads through MiXCR, listing each CDR3 protein once. The sample contains tens of thousands of distinct CDR3 sequences, about 10% of which appear only once. The sample comprised whole blood. All receptors come from an adult who was a healthcare worker with PCR-confirmed SARS-CoV-2 infection or an uninfected control (not recorded which).

At least ten counts were recorded for this clonotype. The rearrangement joins TRBV12-5 to TRBJ2-3; 9 bases line up with TRBD2. The CDR3 spans 17 residues. V dropped 2 bases and J dropped 0; count of bases not matched to a gene: 6. CDR1 and CDR2 from the germline V gene are LGHNT and FRNRAP. The CDR3 nucleotides are TGTGCTAGTGGTTTGACGGCTAGCGGGATGAGCACAGATACGCAGTATTTT. It encodes CASGLTASGMSTDTQYF.

The chain joins TRBV6-4 to TRBJ2-1; 8 bases line up with TRBD2. The CDR3 runs 15 residues. Germline loops: CDR1 MRHNA, CDR2 SNTAGT. V lost 5 bases and J lost 3; bases outside the gene matches: 6. As DNA, the CDR3 is TGTGCCAGCAGTCTCCTCGGGGGGGACTACAATGAGCAGTTCTTC. Translated, it gives CASSLLGGDYNEQFF.

Ten or more counts support this clonotype. The gene calls are TRBV18 and TRBJ2-1; 11 nucleotides line up with TRBD2. The V and J ends lost 3 bases and 6 bases, in that order; junction bases with no gene match: 7. CDR3 length equals 16 residues. Germline V gene sequence: CDR1 KGHSH, CDR2 LQKENI. CDR3 bases: TGTGCCAGCTCACCGTTTTCGGGACTAGCGGCCAATGAGCAGTTCTTC. This codes for CASSPFSGLAANEQFF.

This clonotype was seen ten or more times. V usage is TRBV20-1 and J usage is TRBJ1-6; 11 positions match TRBD1. V lost 1 base, J lost 9 bases, and 8 bases stayed unmatched. The CDR3 covers 16 residues. Germline V lookup: CDR1 DFQATT, CDR2 SNEGSKA (reference sequence). CDR3 region: CSARVPGTGGGSPLHF. For the CDR3, the DNA is TGCAGTGCTAGAGTCCCCGGGACAGGGGGAGGTTCACCCCTCCACTTT.

The rearrangement uses TRBV6-6 and TRBJ1-2; D gene ambiguous. Germline CDR1 and CDR2: MNHNY and SVGAGI (reference sequence). The CDR3 has 8 amino acids. Here the CDR3 reads CGSYGYTF. CDR3 in DNA: TGTGGAAGCTATGGCTACACCTTC.

This clonotype has more than one count but fewer than ten. The chain employs TRBV6-2 or TRBV6-3 and TRBJ2-7; possibly TRBD1 for D (5 bases). CDR1 is MNHEY, CDR2 SVGEGT, per germline. V was cut by 7 bases and J by 2 bases, with 15 bases left in between. The CDR3 sequence is 14 residues long. The CDR3 DNA is TGTGCCAGCACAGGGAATCTACACACCTACGAGCAGTACTTC. Protein product: CASTGNLHTYEQYF.

This clonotype was picked up many times. This chain uses TRBV2 with TRBJ2-2; D uncertain. The V and J ends lost 1 base and 0 bases respectively, with 3 bases between them. Germline V gene sequence: CDR1 SNHLY, CDR2 FYNNEI. CDR3 length: 14 amino acids. In DNA, the CDR3 is TGTGCCAGCAGTGAAGGAACGAACACCGGGGAGCTGTTTTTT. It translates to CASSEGTNTGELFF. The variable domain in full, completed from reference TRBV2 and TRBJ2-2, reads EPEVTQTPSHQVTQMGQEVILRCVPISNHLYFYWYRQILGQKVEFLVSFYNNEISEKSEIFDDQFSVERPDGSNFTLKIRSTKLEDSAMYFCASSEGTNTGELFFGEGSRLTVL.

This clonotype was counted ten times or more. The chain has TRBV13 and TRBJ1-2; a possible D gene is TRBD1 (5 bases). The germline V and J ends were trimmed by 0 bases and 6 bases, with 8 bases remaining between them. There are 13 residues in the CDR3. Germline-derived CDR1 and CDR2 are PRHDT and FYEKMQ (reference sequence). In nucleotides, the CDR3 is TGTGCCAGCAGCTTAGGAGGGGCCAATGGCTACACCTTC. Its translation is CASSLGGANGYTF.

This clonotype was recorded at least ten times. V usage is TRBV11-2 and J usage is TRBJ2-1; 12 bases align to TRBD2. After removal of 3 bases from V and 7 bases from J, the junction contained 1 base not matched to a gene. Germline values: CDR1 SGHAT, CDR2 FQNNGV. This CDR3 spans 14 amino acids. CDR3: CASSFGLAGNEQFF. CDR3 bases: TGTGCCAGCAGCTTCGGACTAGCGGGAAATGAGCAGTTCTTC.

This clonotype was recorded at least ten times. The V gene is TRBV5-1, the J gene TRBJ1-2; TRBD1 agrees at 10 bases. Per germline, CDR1 SGHRS and CDR2 YFSETQ. V lost 2 bases, J lost 8 bases, and 12 bases stayed unmatched. The CDR3 has 16 residues. As DNA, the CDR3 is TGCGCCAGCAGCTTCGACGCCGGGGACAGGGGAGAGGGCTACACCTTC. Its protein is CASSFDAGDRGEGYTF.

In this sample, this clonotype is medium-sized. This chain uses TRBV11-1 with TRBJ2-1; 11 nucleotides align to TRBD2. This CDR3 region has 16 residues. V trimming: 2 bases; J trimming: 4 bases; junction bases outside the gene matches: 4. Germline values: CDR1 SGHAT, CDR2 FQDESV (reference sequence). CDR3 protein: CASSLSGTSGYNEQFF. For the CDR3, the DNA is TGTGCCAGCAGCTTATCAGGGACTAGCGGTTACAATGAGCAGTTCTTC.

This clonotype has just a few counts. This chain's CDR3 is CASAPGGANTEAFF. The CDR3, as DNA: TGTGCCAGCGCTCCCGGTGGAGCTAACACTGAAGCTTTCTTT. The chain employs TRBV7-3 and TRBJ1-1; D gene uncertain. CDR3 length: 14 amino acids. V was cut by 8 bases and J by 2 bases, with 15 bases left in between. Germline V gene lookup returns CDR1 SGHTA and CDR2 FQGTGA.